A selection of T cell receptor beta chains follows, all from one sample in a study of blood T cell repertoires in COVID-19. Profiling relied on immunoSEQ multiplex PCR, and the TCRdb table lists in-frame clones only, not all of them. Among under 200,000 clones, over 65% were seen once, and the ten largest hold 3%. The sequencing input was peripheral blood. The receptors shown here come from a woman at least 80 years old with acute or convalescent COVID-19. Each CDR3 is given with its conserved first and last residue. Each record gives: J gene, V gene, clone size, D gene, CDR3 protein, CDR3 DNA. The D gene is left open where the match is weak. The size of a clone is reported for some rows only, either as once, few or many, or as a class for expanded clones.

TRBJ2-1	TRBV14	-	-	CASSTYRDLKLYNEQFF	TGTGCCAGCAGCACCTACCGGGACTTAAAACTGTACAATGAGCAGTTCTTC
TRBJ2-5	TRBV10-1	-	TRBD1	CASSEGTGLRVETQYF	TGCGCCAGCAGTGAAGGGACAGGGTTACGGGTAGAGACCCAGTACTTC
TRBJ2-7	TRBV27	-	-	CASSSQPQGSYEQYF	TGTGCCAGCAGTTCCCAACCCCAGGGGTCCTACGAGCAGTACTTC
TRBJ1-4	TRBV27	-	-	CASSGQNNEKLFF	TGTGCCAGCAGCGGACAGAATAATGAAAAACTGTTTTTT
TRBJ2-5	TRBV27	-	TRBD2	CASSSLAGIETQYF	TGTGCCAGCAGTTCCCTAGCGGGAATAGAGACCCAGTACTTC
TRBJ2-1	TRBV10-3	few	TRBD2	CAISAVGSGSGNEQFF	TGTGCCATCAGTGCCGTAGGAAGCGGGAGTGGGAATGAGCAGTTCTTC
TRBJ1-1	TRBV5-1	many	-	CASSSDFEAFF	TGCGCCAGCAGCTCAGATTTCGAAGCTTTCTTT
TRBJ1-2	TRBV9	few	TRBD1	CASSPRDRGRRGGYTF	TGTGCCAGCAGCCCCCGGGACAGGGGGCGGAGGGGTGGCTACACCTTC
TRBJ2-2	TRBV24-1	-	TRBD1	CATSDDRVAGELFF	TGTGCCACCAGTGATGACAGGGTTGCCGGGGAGCTGTTTTTT
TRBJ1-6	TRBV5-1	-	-	CASSLGAGNSPLHF	TGCGCCAGCAGCCTGGGGGCAGGTAATTCACCCCTCCACTTT
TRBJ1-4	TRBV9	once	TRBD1	CASSVEAAGGEKLFF	TGTGCCAGCAGCGTAGAGGCGGCAGGGGGTGAAAAACTGTTTTTT
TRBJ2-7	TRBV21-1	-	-	CASSKVTGHGEQYF	TGTGCCAGCAGCAAAGTAACCGGACATGGCGAGCAGTACTTC
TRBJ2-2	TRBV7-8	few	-	CASSPFQAGELFF	TGTGCCAGCAGCCCTTTCCAGGCCGGGGAGCTGTTTTTT
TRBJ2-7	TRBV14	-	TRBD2	CASSQTVTSGSYEQYF	TGTGCCAGCAGCCAAACGGTTACTAGCGGGAGCTACGAGCAGTACTTC
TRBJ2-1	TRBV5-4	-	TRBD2	CASSFRAGGPNEQFF	TGTGCCAGCAGCTTTCGAGCGGGAGGGCCAAATGAGCAGTTCTTC
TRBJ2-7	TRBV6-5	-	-	CASRAIQGYDEQYF	TGTGCCAGCAGGGCGATACAGGGTTATGACGAGCAGTACTTC
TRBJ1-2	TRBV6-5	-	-	CASSSSVVCTF	TGTGCCAGCAGTTCCAGTGTCGTCTGCACCTTC
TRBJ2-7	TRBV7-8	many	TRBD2	CASSSLAGASYEQYF	TGTGCCAGCAGTTCCCTAGCGGGAGCTAGTTACGAGCAGTACTTC
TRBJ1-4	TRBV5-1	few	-	CASKEGMEEKLFF	TGCGCCAGCAAGGAGGGGATGGAAGAAAAACTGTTTTTT
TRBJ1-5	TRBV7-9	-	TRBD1	CASSRGTGNQPQHF	TGTGCCAGCAGCCGAGGGACAGGCAATCAGCCCCAGCATTTT
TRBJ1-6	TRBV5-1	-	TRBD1	CASSLSTGTGTGSSYNSPLHF	TGCGCCAGCAGCCTTTCGACGGGGACAGGGACGGGGAGCTCCTATAATTCACCCCTCCACTTT
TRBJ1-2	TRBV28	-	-	CASSLGGQPLVRGYTF	TGTGCCAGCAGTTTAGGCGGACAGCCTCTTGTGCGGGGCTACACCTTC
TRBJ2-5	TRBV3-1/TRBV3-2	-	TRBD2	CASSWGGETQYF	TGTGCCAGCAGCTGGGGGGGGGAGACCCAGTACTTC
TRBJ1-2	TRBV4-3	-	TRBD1	CASSQDGTGASYTF	TGCGCCAGCAGCCAAGATGGGACAGGGGCAAGCTACACCTTC
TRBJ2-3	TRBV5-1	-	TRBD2	CASSLADIAGDLGTDTQYF	TGCGCCAGCAGCTTGGCCGACATAGCGGGAGATTTAGGCACAGATACGCAGTATTTT
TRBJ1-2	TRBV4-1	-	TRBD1	CASSQGQGADYGYTF	TGCGCCAGCAGCCAAGGACAGGGGGCGGACTATGGCTACACCTTC
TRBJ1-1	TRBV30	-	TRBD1	CAWSYGQGYTEAFF	TGTGCCTGGAGTTATGGACAGGGGTACACTGAAGCTTTCTTT
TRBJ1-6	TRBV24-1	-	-	CATSDGPSNSPLHF	TGTGCCACCAGTGATGGCCCGTCCAATTCACCCCTCCACTTT
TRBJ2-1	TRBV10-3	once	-	CATKVAGIYNEQFF	TGTGCCACCAAAGTGGCGGGGATATACAATGAGCAGTTCTTC
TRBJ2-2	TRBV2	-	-	CASGKASTGELFF	TGTGCCAGCGGAAAAGCTAGCACCGGGGAGCTGTTTTTT
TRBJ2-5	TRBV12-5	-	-	CASGLDSQETQYF	TGTGCTAGTGGTTTAGACAGCCAAGAGACCCAGTACTTC
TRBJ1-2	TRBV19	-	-	CASTSPAGANYGYTF	TGTGCCAGTACCTCCCCCGCGGGGGCTAACTATGGCTACACCTTC
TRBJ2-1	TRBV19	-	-	CASTPRLVVDNEQFF	TGTGCCAGTACCCCGAGACTAGTTGTCGACAATGAGCAGTTCTTC
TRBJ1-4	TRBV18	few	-	CASSPNRVDEKLFF	TGTGCCAGCTCACCAAACAGGGTCGACGAAAAACTGTTTTTT
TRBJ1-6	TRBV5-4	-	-	CASSLQGQSPLHF	TGTGCCAGCAGCTTACAGGGTCAGTCACCCCTCCACTTT
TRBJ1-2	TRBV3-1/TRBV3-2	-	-	CASSLTRTVNYGYTF	TGTGCCAGCAGCCTCACCCGGACAGTAAACTATGGCTACACCTTC
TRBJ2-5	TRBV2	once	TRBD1	CASSRTGGRETQYF	TGTGCCAGCAGTCGGACAGGGGGCAGGGAGACCCAGTACTTC
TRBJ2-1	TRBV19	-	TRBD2	CASRGGAGDSQFHRQFF	TGTGCGAGTAGGGGTGGAGCGGGAGATTCCCAGTTTCATAGGCAGTTCTTC
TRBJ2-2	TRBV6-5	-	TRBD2	CASSYSTAGGPGELFF	TGTGCCAGCAGTTACTCGACTGCGGGAGGGCCCGGGGAGCTGTTTTTT
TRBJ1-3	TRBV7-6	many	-	CASSLLAGNTIYF	TGTGCCAGCAGCTTATTAGCGGGAAACACCATATATTTT
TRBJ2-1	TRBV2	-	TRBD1	CASSEARQGGNIKQFF	TGTGCCAGCAGTGAAGCCCGACAGGGTGGGAATATAAAGCAGTTCTTC